A selection of T cell receptor beta chains follows, all from one sample in a study of cytomegalovirus exposure and HLA in healthy donors. Sequencing was performed with immunoSEQ multiplex PCR; in TCRdb, only in-frame clones are kept and a portion is missing. The profile covers 210,000 or so clones, with roughly 80% appearing a single time and around 15% taken by the ten largest. Specimen: PBMCs. The receptors here all came from a man between 40 and 49 years old in good health and CMV-seronegative. CDR3s include the opening cysteine and the closing phenylalanine or tryptophan. D genes are given only for firm matches. The size entry is marked missing in some rows and otherwise reads once, few, many or a size class.

v_call,j_call,clone_size,d_call,cdr3_aa,cdr3_nt
TRBV28,TRBJ1-5,-,-,CASTGPGNQPQHF,TGTGCCAGCACCGGACCAGGGAATCAGCCCCAGCATTTT
TRBV4-2,TRBJ1-2,-,-,CASSSVAPPSRGYTF,TGTGCCAGCAGTAGCGTGGCGCCGCCGTCACGGGGCTACACCTTC
TRBV18,TRBJ2-7,-,TRBD2,CASSPIGTSAYEQYF,TGTGCCAGCTCACCAATCGGGACTAGTGCCTACGAGCAGTACTTC
TRBV7-6,TRBJ2-1,few,-,CASSKISYNEQFF,TGTGCCAGCAGCAAAATTAGCTACAATGAGCAGTTCTTC
TRBV5-4,TRBJ1-1,-,TRBD1,CASSSDRVGRTEAFF,TGTGCCAGCAGCTCTGACAGGGTCGGGCGGACTGAAGCTTTCTTT
TRBV11-3,TRBJ2-1,-,TRBD1,CASSSRSRQGEEQFF,TGTGCCAGCAGCTCCAGAAGTCGACAGGGAGAAGAGCAGTTCTTC
TRBV4-1,TRBJ2-7,few,-,CASSQEFSVSYEQYF,TGCGCCAGCAGCCAAGAGTTTTCGGTTTCCTACGAGCAGTACTTC
TRBV7-9,TRBJ1-6,few,-,CAARSGGNSPLHF,TGTGCCGCTCGTTCCGGAGGTAATTCACCCCTCCACTTT
TRBV5-1,TRBJ2-1,few,TRBD2,CASSSIAGGPGEQFF,TGCGCCAGCAGCTCCATAGCGGGAGGGCCGGGGGAGCAGTTCTTC
TRBV4-2,TRBJ2-1,many,TRBD2,CASSQEPRGGYNEQFF,TGTGCCAGCAGCCAAGAACCACGGGGGGGTTACAATGAGCAGTTCTTC
TRBV30,TRBJ2-7,-,-,CAWSFRYEQYF,TGTGCCTGGAGTTTTAGATACGAGCAGTACTTC
TRBV5-6,TRBJ2-4,-,TRBD1,CASSLLGQGHSIQYF,TGTGCCAGCAGCTTGCTCGGACAGGGGCATAGCATTCAGTACTTC
TRBV7-9,TRBJ1-1,-,TRBD1,CASSLGAGGTEAFF,TGTGCCAGCAGCTTAGGCGCAGGGGGCACTGAAGCTTTCTTT
TRBV5-1,TRBJ2-3,-,-,CASSSRRDSTDTQYF,TGCGCCAGCAGCTCCAGACGGGACTCCACAGATACGCAGTATTTT
TRBV9,TRBJ1-1,-,-,CASSAGTNTEAFF,TGTGCCAGCAGCGCGGGAACGAACACTGAAGCTTTCTTT
TRBV29-1,TRBJ2-1,few,TRBD1,CSVEGPGQTLGNEQFF,TGCAGCGTTGAAGGTCCGGGACAGACCCTCGGCAATGAGCAGTTCTTC
TRBV14,TRBJ1-1,-,TRBD1,CASSPRTGEMNTEAFF,TGTGCCAGCAGCCCAAGGACAGGGGAAATGAACACTGAAGCTTTCTTT
TRBV7-9,TRBJ2-5,few,-,CSSSSLLGTLNGETQYF,TGTTCCAGCAGCTCCCTCCTTGGGACATTGAACGGAGAGACCCAGTACTTC
TRBV2,TRBJ1-1,-,-,CAQGRGFLDAFF,TGTGCCCAAGGCCGGGGGTTTTTGGACGCTTTCTTT
TRBV27,TRBJ1-5,-,-,CASSSQQASWQPQHF,TGTGCCAGCAGTTCCCAGCAGGCGTCGTGGCAGCCCCAGCATTTT
TRBV18,TRBJ1-3,-,TRBD1,CASSPIPGGFGNTIYF,TGTGCCAGCTCACCAATCCCAGGGGGCTTTGGAAACACCATATATTTT
TRBV10-2,TRBJ2-1,-,TRBD2,CASSEIPSGSCCEQFF,TGCGCCAGCAGTGAGATTCCGAGCGGGAGTTGTTGTGAGCAGTTCTTC
TRBV19,TRBJ1-1,-,TRBD1,CASSTRGRVTEAFF,TGTGCCAGTAGTACGAGGGGGCGCGTGACTGAAGCTTTCTTT
TRBV30,TRBJ2-6,-,TRBD2,CAWSASIPGGEAWGANVLTF,TGTGCCTGGAGTGCATCTATCCCGGGGGGGGAGGCGTGGGGGGCCAACGTCCTGACTTTC
TRBV5-1,TRBJ1-1,-,-,CASSLDRKNTEAFF,TGCGCCAGCAGCTTGGACAGGAAGAACACTGAAGCTTTCTTT
TRBV7-8,TRBJ2-7,-,TRBD1,CASSPTSGTGGEQYF,TGTGCCAGCAGCCCCACATCCGGGACAGGGGGTGAGCAGTACTTC
TRBV5-6,TRBJ1-6,-,TRBD1,CASSTGQGGHNSPLHF,TGTGCCAGCAGCACCGGACAGGGGGGCCATAATTCACCCCTCCACTTT
TRBV7-2,TRBJ1-2,-,-,CASSLGRDYYGYTF,TGTGCCAGCAGCTTAGGTAGGGACTACTATGGCTACACCTTC
TRBV10-3,TRBJ2-1,-,-,CAISELLRDSNEQFF,TGTGCCATCAGCGAACTGCTCCGGGACTCCAATGAGCAGTTCTTC
TRBV9,TRBJ1-5,once,-,CASSVEGGQPQHF,TGTGCCAGCAGCGTAGAGGGAGGTCAGCCCCAGCATTTT
TRBV23-1,TRBJ2-3,-,TRBD2,CASSHPGPSGVETDTQYF,TGCGCCAGCAGTCATCCGGGGCCTAGCGGGGTGGAGACAGATACGCAGTATTTT
TRBV5-6,TRBJ2-3,-,TRBD2,CASSFQAGDQTDTQYF,TGTGCCAGCAGCTTTCAAGCGGGGGATCAAACAGATACGCAGTATTTT
TRBV5-6,TRBJ1-2,few,-,CASSPRVGGYTF,TGTGCCAGCAGCCCCAGGGTTGGCGGCTACACCTTC
TRBV27,TRBJ2-3,-,-,CASSPGLDTDTQYF,TGTGCCAGCAGTCCAGGACTCGACACAGATACGCAGTATTTT
TRBV10-3,TRBJ1-1,-,-,CAISSRVRGTEAFF,TGTGCCATCAGCTCCAGGGTTAGGGGGACTGAAGCTTTCTTT
TRBV19,TRBJ2-7,-,-,CASRGEEAFGLYEQYF,TGTGCCAGTAGGGGGGAGGAGGCATTTGGGCTCTACGAGCAGTACTTC
TRBV5-1,TRBJ2-3,-,-,CASSLGPQADTQYF,TGCGCCAGCAGCTTGGGCCCCCAGGCAGATACGCAGTATTTT
TRBV4-1,TRBJ2-7,-,-,CASSQREGLNYEQYF,TGCGCCAGCAGCCAGCGAGAGGGCCTCAACTACGAGCAGTACTTC
TRBV27,TRBJ2-1,-,-,CASSFGLAYNEQFF,TGTGCCAGCAGTTTTGGGCTAGCGTACAATGAGCAGTTCTTC
TRBV5-6,TRBJ2-1,few,TRBD2,CASSLGTSLSTEQFF,TGTGCCAGCAGCTTGGGGACTAGCCTTTCCACTGAGCAGTTCTTC
TRBV4-3,TRBJ2-3,medium-sized,TRBD2,CASSQDLAGGPDTQYF,TGCGCCAGCAGCCAAGATCTAGCGGGGGGGCCAGATACGCAGTATTTT
TRBV7-2,TRBJ2-7,-,TRBD2,CASSSTSGVRHEQYF,TGTGCCAGCAGCTCGACTAGCGGGGTGAGGCACGAGCAGTACTTC
TRBV4-2,TRBJ2-6,-,-,CASSQGVTESSGANVLTF,TGTGCCAGCAGCCAAGGTGTGACGGAGAGCTCTGGGGCCAACGTCCTGACTTTC
TRBV27,TRBJ2-7,few,TRBD2,CASSIAGPPSGNYEQYF,TGTGCCAGCAGTATCGCGGGTCCCCCTAGCGGGAACTACGAGCAGTACTTC
TRBV7-8,TRBJ2-1,-,TRBD2,CASSLSGRRINNEQFF,TGTGCCAGCAGCTTAAGCGGGAGACGGATTAACAATGAGCAGTTCTTC
TRBV9,TRBJ1-2,-,-,CASSVGATREYGYTF,TGTGCCAGCAGCGTAGGGGCCACCCGGGAGTATGGCTACACCTTC
TRBV29-1,TRBJ2-1,once,TRBD2,CSVGRTSGRAYNEQFF,TGCAGCGTAGGCCGGACTAGCGGGAGGGCATACAATGAGCAGTTCTTC
TRBV28,TRBJ1-1,-,TRBD1,CASSSLPRGTGITEAFF,TGTGCCAGCAGTTCCCTACCCCGCGGGACAGGGATCACTGAAGCTTTCTTT